Sequencing of this TCR beta chain was carried out in a study of T-cell reconstitution after alpha-beta-depleted transplantation in children. Researchers prepared the TCRbeta library using unique molecular identifiers, the study reports. A single record per CDR3 protein comes from TCRdb applying MiXCR to the PCR reads. The table shows 420,000 or so distinct CDR3 sequences, with 11% occurring only once. The junction had 7 bases not matched to a gene; V was cut back by 1 base and J by 6 bases. The germline gives CDR1 MNHNS, CDR2 SASEGT. The CDR3 has 15 residues. The chain recombines TRBV6-1 with TRBJ2-7; the match to TRBD2 covers 9 bases. The receptor's source is a human donor who donated a stem cell graft to a child with acute myeloid leukemia. Sequenced here: PBMCs from the stem cell graft donor, sampled from the stem cell graft. The CDR3 loop is CASSEEGLAGREQYV. The CDR3 DNA reads TGTGCCAGCAGTGAAGAAGGGCTAGCGGGGCGCGAGCAGTACGTC.